The present entry profiles one T cell receptor beta chain with its context. Its antigen is as yet unknown. The CDR3 runs to 15 residues. V was cut by 3 bases and J by 0 bases, with 12 bases left in between. The germline gives CDR1 SEHNR, CDR2 FQNEAQ (reference sequence). The repertoire was sequenced with immunoSEQ multiplex PCR; TCRdb's copy has only in-frame clones and lacks some. The sample lists more than 150,000 clones; 75% to 90% were seen once. The sample is drawn from a study of T cell responses to AZD1222 COVID-19 vaccine. Findings of the study overall: Only a handful of AZD1222 recipients were seropositive at baseline.

The origin of this receptor is an adult in good health. The sample here was peripheral blood, taken on day 0 of AZD1222 vaccination. The rearrangement uses TRBV7-9 and TRBJ2-7; a weak D match, TRBD1 (6 bases). The CDR3 nucleotides read TGTGCCAGCAGCTTGGACAGAGGACTCTCCTACGAGCAGTACTTC. Translated, it gives CASSLDRGLSYEQYF.